The T cell receptor (beta chain) under discussion was sequenced for a study of T cells after yellow fever vaccination. This clonotype was seen many times. 5'RACE template switching produced TCR cDNA carrying a universal primer site and UMIs. One entry per CDR3 protein, called by TCRdb with MiXCR from the 5' RACE reads. The profile shows a few hundred thousand distinct CDR3 sequences, around 7% of them singletons. CDR3 length equals 19 residues. From germline, CDR1 is DFQATT and CDR2 SNEGSKA (reference sequence). The V gene end was trimmed by 4 bases and the J gene end by 4 bases; junction bases not matched to a gene: 13.

This rearrangement joins TRBV20-1 to TRBJ2-1; TRBD2 matches 16 bases. Here the sequenced sample was PBMCs, taken approximately 47 days after the first yellow fever vaccination. The origin of this receptor is a man younger than 35 who received the YFV17D yellow fever vaccine. DNA of the CDR3: TGCAGTGCTAAGACCCCCGGGACTAGCGGGGGGGCGTATTACAATGAGCAGTTCTTC. Amino acid sequence: CSAKTPGTSGGAYYNEQFF.